The next 24 T cell receptor beta chains were all read from a single sample in a study of tumor-infiltrating lymphocytes in primary liver carcinoma. TCR beta cDNA was reverse-transcribed from roughly 520 ng of total RNA. The reaction used a constant-region primer and ProtoScript II reverse transcriptase. ARM-PCR, slightly modified, supplied the TCR beta libraries through three nested multiplex PCR rounds. The study ran its first two PCR rounds for around 10 cycles each, using TRBV1-TRBV30 forward primers and a C-beta reverse primer. Each CDR3 protein is one row after TCRdb ran MiXCR on the multiplex PCR reads. The sample contains 250,000 to 350,000 distinct CDR3 sequences, around 50% of which appear only once. Researchers drew blood RNA from unsorted whole blood and extracted germline DNA as well. The sample was peripheral blood. These receptors all stem from a woman in her 30s with primary liver carcinoma and hepatitis B virus infection.

The count of this clonotype is one. The chain carries TRBV6-5 and TRBJ2-2, with D maybe TRBD1 (7 bases). Germline V gene lookup returns CDR1 MNHEY and CDR2 SVGAGI. Trimming pared 0 bases from V and 5 bases from J, leaving 19 bases between. This CDR3 contains 18 residues. CDR3 residues: CASSYSSSGGHSTGELFF. CDR3 DNA sequence: TGTGCCAGCAGTTACTCTAGTTCAGGGGGGCACAGTACCGGGGAGCTGTTTTTT.

The gene calls are TRBV25-1 and TRBJ1-6; D unclear. Trimming left V 6 bases short and J 6 bases short, with 9 bases between. This CDR3 is 13 amino acids long. Germline V gene data show CDR1 as MGHDK and CDR2 as SYGVNS. In DNA, the CDR3 is TGTGCCAGCAGCGGCAGCCTTAATTCACCCCTCCACTTT. It encodes CASSGSLNSPLHF. The full variable domain, in which reference TRBV25-1 and TRBJ1-6 provide the parts outside the CDR3, is EADIYQTPRYLVIGTGKKITLECSQTMGHDKMYWYQQDPGMELHLIHYSYGVNSTEKGDLSSESTVSRIRTEHFPLTLESARPSHTSQYLCASSGSLNSPLHFGNGTRLTVT.

The J gene is TRBJ2-7, the V gene TRBV14; TRBD2 matches at 13 bases. The CDR3 covers 17 residues. CDR1 and CDR2 (germline): SGHDN, FVKESK. Unmatched junction bases numbered 9, after V lost 1 base and J lost 6 bases. CDR3 region: CASSQAYRTSGGTEQYF. For the CDR3, the DNA is TGTGCCAGCAGCCAAGCCTATCGGACTAGCGGGGGTACCGAGCAGTACTTC.

The chain carries TRBV5-4 and TRBJ2-2; D gene ambiguous. The germline CDR1 and CDR2 sequences are SGHNT and YYREEE (reference sequence). This CDR3 comprises 14 residues. V shed 7 bases and J shed 8 bases, with 18 bases lying between them. The CDR3 DNA reads as TGTGCCAGCGGCTCCCGAGGTTATGATGGGGAGCTGTTTTTT. It codes for CASGSRGYDGELFF. Filled out from reference TRBV5-4 and TRBJ2-2, the complete variable domain reads ETGVTQSPTHLIKTRGQQVTLRCSSQSGHNTVSWYQQALGQGPQFIFQYYREEENGRGNFPPRFSGLQFPNYSSELNVNALELDDSALYLCASGSRGYDGELFFGEGSRLTVL.

This clonotype was counted at least ten times. The chain links TRBV4-1 to TRBJ2-7; perhaps TRBD1 as D (6 bases). Germline V gives CDR1 MGHRA, CDR2 YSYEKL. V lost 1 base and J lost 1, with 14 bases in between. The CDR3 is 16 amino acids. The DNA for the CDR3 is TGCGCCAGCAGCCAAGTCCCAGGGGCCTATTCCTACGAGCAGTACTTC. Amino acid sequence: CASSQVPGAYSYEQYF.

The V and J genes are TRBV21-1 and TRBJ2-6; the tabulated D call, TRBD1, remains unverified against the DNA. TRBV21-1 is noted as a pseudogene. This CDR3 region has 16 residues. In nucleotides, the CDR3 is TGTGCCAGTACCTCTACACAGGGGACTGGGGCCAACGTCCTGACTTTC. Its translation: CASTSTQGTGANVLTF.

This clonotype occurred many times. The chain has TRBV29-1 and TRBJ2-7; the D gene is possibly TRBD2 (6 bases). The V gene lost 4 bases and the J gene lost 4 bases, with 8 bases spanning the gap. Looked up from germline, CDR1 is SQVTM and CDR2 is ANQGSEA. The CDR3 sequence is 11 residues long. The CDR3: CSVVRGYEQYF. In DNA form, the CDR3 reads TGCAGCGTTGTTCGGGGGTACGAGCAGTACTTC.

On this clonotype itself: This is likely a read error, given that the CDR3 carries no conserved phenylalanine or tryptophan at its end. It is unclear where the CDR3 begins or ends on the DNA, so no DNA is shown, and the CDR3 is as TCRdb lists it. The V and J genes are TRBV29-1 and TRBJ2-4; TRBD2 is the table's D call, not checked against the DNA. From its first to its last residue, the CDR3 has 13 amino acids. Germline CDR1 is SQVTM and CDR2 is ANQGSEA. CDR3 protein: CSVDLAGGNIQYL.

This clonotype occurred many times. The CDR3 nucleotides are TGCGCCAGCAGCCAAGATCGTACTAGTATTAAGGGTGAGCAGTTCTTC. Protein sequence: CASSQDRTSIKGEQFF. This sequence joins TRBV4-1 and TRBJ2-1, with D perhaps matching TRBD2 (5 bases). V lost 0 bases and J 9 bases, leaving 18 bases between the germline ends. The CDR3 length is 16 residues. Germline-derived CDR1 and CDR2 are MGHRA and YSYEKL.

V gene TRBV29-1 combines with J gene TRBJ2-6, with a tentative D call TRBD1 (5 bases). Germline V lookup: CDR1 SQVTM, CDR2 ANQGSEA. The CDR3 length is 14 residues. V lost 4 bases, J lost 0 bases, and 7 bases lay in between. This CDR3 is CSVARDSGANVLTF. The CDR3 region has the DNA TGCAGCGTTGCCAGGGACTCTGGGGCCAACGTCCTGACTTTC.

This clonotype appeared a few times. This chain joins TRBV7-9 and TRBJ2-2; weak D call: TRBD2 (5 bases). Per the germline V gene, CDR1 is SEHNR and CDR2 is FQNEAQ (reference sequence). This CDR3 comprises 18 residues. Trimming cost V 5 bases and J 3 bases, with 22 bases left between them. The CDR3 spells CASSLKPLWRADTGELFF. CDR3 nucleotide sequence: TGTGCCAGCAGCCTCAAACCCCTCTGGCGAGCGGACACCGGGGAGCTGTTTTTT. The whole variable domain, filled in from reference TRBV7-9 and TRBJ2-2, reads DTGVSQNPRHKITKRGQNVTFRCDPISEHNRLYWYRQTLGQGPEFLTYFQNEAQLEKSRLLSDRFSAERPKGSFSTLEIQRTEQGDSAMYLCASSLKPLWRADTGELFFGEGSRLTVL.

The rearrangement links TRBV12-3 or TRBV12-4 to TRBJ2-1; 11 bases are shared with TRBD2. V shed 8 bases, J shed 13 bases, and the junction held 16 bases outside the gene matches. The CDR3 is 15 amino acids. The CDR3 DNA reads as TGTGCCAGCTGCCTGTCCGGGACTAGCGGACTCGATCAGTTCTTC. Protein: CASCLSGTSGLDQFF.

This clonotype was detected only a few times. The rearrangement links TRBV5-5 to TRBJ2-7; D might be TRBD1 or TRBD2, each matching 5 bases. The CDR3 is 14 amino acids. Germline-derived CDR1 and CDR2 are SGHKS and YYEKEE (reference sequence). V was trimmed by 5 bases and J by 6 bases, leaving 18 bases between them. The DNA for the CDR3 is TGTGCCAGCAGGATCCGGGACGGAGCTCCCGAGCAGTACTTC. It yields the protein CASRIRDGAPEQYF.

Many counts were recorded for this clonotype. V gene TRBV6-5 combines with J gene TRBJ1-2; D gene unclear. The V end was cut by 6 bases, the J end by 2 bases, with 10 bases between. The CDR3 runs to 13 residues. Germline CDR1 reads MNHEY; CDR2 reads SVGAGI. The CDR3 spells CASSRDGNYGYTF. CDR3 nucleotides: TGTGCCAGCAGCCGAGACGGGAACTATGGCTACACCTTC.

J is TRBJ2-6 and V is TRBV9; possibly TRBD2 for D (6 bases). The germline CDR1 and CDR2 sequences are SGDLS and YYNGEE. V was cut by 3 bases and J by 1 base, with 11 bases left in between. The CDR3 is made up of 16 amino acids. The CDR3 is CASSAQLASGANVLTF. CDR3 DNA: TGTGCCAGCAGCGCCCAGCTAGCGTCTGGGGCCAACGTCCTGACTTTC.

The chain's CDR3 is CASSQMKGGTDTQYF. CDR3 nucleotides: TGTGCCAGCAGCCAGATGAAGGGGGGCACAGATACGCAGTATTTT. This chain links TRBV12-3 or TRBV12-4 with TRBJ2-3; tentatively, D is TRBD1 (6 bases). The CDR3 length is 15 residues. Trimming shortened V by 6 bases and J by 1 base, and 14 bases separated the two germline ends.

About this clonotype: This may stem from a read error, because a much larger clone lies one nucleotide away. V gene TRBV4-3 combines with J gene TRBJ2-3; TRBD2 matches 10 bases. Germline lookup yields CDR1 LGHNA and CDR2 YSLEER. The CDR3 runs to 19 residues. V lost 1 base, J lost 3 bases, and 13 bases stayed unmatched. CDR3 nucleotides: TGCGCCAGCAGCCAAGTAGCCCTAGCGGGAGATGGGTCGACAGATACGCAGTATTTT. It yields the protein CASSQVALAGDGSTDTQYF.

In regard to this clonotype: A much bigger clone sits one base away, suggesting this may be a read error. V is TRBV29-1 and J is TRBJ2-3; weak D call: TRBD1 (5 bases). Per germline, CDR1 SQVTM and CDR2 ANQGSEA. V was clipped by 3 bases and J by 10 bases, with 17 bases between them. The length of the CDR3 is 13 residues. The CDR3 DNA reads as TGCAGCGTTGAGGCTACCCATAAGGGGTCGCAGTATTTT. Its protein is CSVEATHKGSQYF.

A word on this clonotype: The CDR3 carries no conserved terminal phenylalanine or tryptophan, so it likely arises from a read error. CDR3 protein: CASSLGVGPLAKNIQYS. CDR3 bases: TGTGCCAGCAGCTTGGGGGTGGGGCCGCTAGCCAAAAACATTCAGTACTCC. The V gene is TRBV5-5, the J gene TRBJ2-4; D is possibly TRBD1 (5 bases). The CDR3 consists of 17 residues. The V end was cut by 0 bases, the J end by 0 bases, with 13 bases between. Germline V gene data show CDR1 as SGHKS and CDR2 as YYEKEE (reference sequence).

The chain combines TRBV7-8 with TRBJ2-2, with 9 bases that match TRBD2. V dropped 5 bases and J dropped 8; count of bases not matched to a gene: 12. Germline assignment: CDR1 SGHVS and CDR2 FQNEAQ. The CDR3 totals 16 residues. This CDR3 reads CASSLDPGLASGELFF. Here the CDR3 DNA reads TGTGCCAGCAGCCTCGATCCGGGACTAGCATCAGGGGAGCTGTTTTTT.

This clonotype has ten or more counts. This rearrangement joins TRBV29-1 to TRBJ1-1; 7 positions agree with TRBD1. The CDR3 runs 14 residues. The ends lost 7 bases at V and 0 bases at J; junction bases unmatched: 8. Germline CDR1 SQVTM, CDR2 ANQGSEA. Written as DNA, the CDR3 is TGCAGCGGGGAGACAGGGATCTTGAACACTGAAGCTTTCTTT. Translating it yields CSGETGILNTEAFF. Looking up the rest from reference TRBV29-1 and TRBJ1-1 gives the full variable domain: SAVISQKPSRDICQRGTSLTIQCQVDSQVTMMFWYRQQPGQSLTLIATANQGSEATYESGFVIDKFPISRPNLTFSTLTVSNMSPEDSSIYLCSGETGILNTEAFFGQGTRLTVV.

About this clonotype: The junction does not match germline at one end; this may be a read error. This chain joins TRBV6-5 and TRBJ2-1; 10 positions agree with TRBD2. Germline CDR1 reads MNHEY; CDR2 reads SVGAGI. This CDR3 contains 15 residues. CDR3 sequence reads: CACSYSASGRREQFF. The CDR3 nucleotides are TGTGCCTGCAGTTACTCGGCTAGCGGGAGACGTGAGCAGTTCTTC.

The chain employs TRBV7-3 and TRBJ2-5; weak D call: TRBD2 (6 bases). The CDR3 runs to 16 residues. The germline CDR1 and CDR2 sequences are SGHTA and FQGTGA. Trimming pared 2 bases from V and 0 bases from J, leaving 13 bases between. The CDR3 loop is CASSLDISGNQETQYF. CDR3 in DNA: TGTGCCAGCAGCTTAGACATTAGCGGAAACCAAGAGACCCAGTACTTC. The full variable domain, in which reference TRBV7-3 and TRBJ2-5 provide the parts outside the CDR3, is GAGVSQTPSNKVTEKGKYVELRCDPISGHTALYWYRQSLGQGPEFLIYFQGTGAADDSGLPNDRFFAVRPEGSVSTLKIQRTERGDSAVYLCASSLDISGNQETQYFGPGTRLLVL.

This clonotype was seen more than once but under ten times. A read error may account for a junction end that differs from germline. The genes are TRBV28 and TRBJ2-7, with TRBD2 as a possible D gene (5 bases). The CDR3 is made up of 10 amino acids. Per the germline V gene, CDR1 is MDHEN and CDR2 is SYDVKM. CDR3 region: CATFLGAVNF. CDR3 DNA: TGTGCCACCTTTTTGGGAGCAGTAAACTTC.